One sample yielded the 18 T cell receptor beta chains listed below, sequenced in a study of pediatric ulcerative colitis. Rectal tissue came from one to two pinch biopsies taken at colonoscopy. The assay was immunoSEQ multiplex PCR, and TCRdb's table has in-frame clones only and misses some. Altogether around 18,000 clones are present, roughly 69% being singletons, with the ten largest covering roughly 7%. The sample taken for sequencing was gut tissue. These receptors were obtained from a boy aged 5-17 years with moderate ulcerative colitis.

The CDR3 protein is CASSLNQGREAFF. DNA of the CDR3: TGTGCCAGCAGTTTAAATCAGGGGAGGGAAGCTTTCTTT. The rearrangement joins TRBV27 to TRBJ1-1; tentative D call: TRBD1 (6 bases). V lost 2 bases to trimming and J lost 8 bases, with 12 bases between them. The CDR3 has 13 amino acids. Germline values: CDR1 MNHEY, CDR2 SMNVEV (reference sequence).

CDR3 sequence reads: CASSQDPTFYEQFF. As DNA, the CDR3 is TGCGCCAGCAGCCAAGATCCGACTTTCTATGAGCAGTTCTTC. The chain couples TRBV4-3 to TRBJ2-1; D call uncertain. The V end was cut by 0 bases, the J end by 8 bases, with 11 bases between. Germline assignment: CDR1 LGHNA and CDR2 YSLEER. The CDR3 spans 14 residues.

The chain uses TRBV4-1 and TRBJ2-1; TRBD2 aligns across 10 bases. The CDR3 is 17 amino acids. The germline CDR1 and CDR2 sequences are MGHRA and YSYEKL. V lost 5 bases and J lost 1; bases outside the gene matches: 8. For the CDR3, the DNA is TGCGCCAGCAGCACCCGGACTAGCGGTAAATCCTACAATGAGCAGTTCTTC. It codes for CASSTRTSGKSYNEQFF.

CDR3 amino acids: CASSQDPGLQGRIGDTQYF. Here the CDR3 DNA reads TGCGCCAGCAGCCAAGACCCCGGCTTACAGGGAAGGATAGGAGATACGCAGTATTTT. J is TRBJ2-3 and V is TRBV4-1; tentatively, D is TRBD1 (6 bases). This CDR3 has 19 amino acids. Between the trimmed V and J ends, which lost 0 bases and 5 bases, there was a span of 24 bases. Germline CDR1 is MGHRA and CDR2 is YSYEKL.

The chain employs TRBV5-1 and TRBJ1-1; D is perhaps TRBD1 (6 bases). V was pared by 7 bases and J by 5 bases, with 18 bases between. Per the germline V gene, CDR1 is SGHRS and CDR2 is YFSETQ. This CDR3 region has 14 residues. DNA of the CDR3: TGCGCCAGCGGCGCCGGGAGGGGGTTAACTGAAGCTTTCTTT. Its translation: CASGAGRGLTEAFF.

The rearrangement joins TRBV6-5 to TRBJ2-7; weak D call: TRBD1 (5 bases). CDR1 MNHEY and CDR2 SVGAGI come from the germline V gene. This CDR3 comprises 13 residues. The V and J ends lost 6 bases and 1 base respectively, with 10 bases between them. For the CDR3, the DNA is TGTGCCAGCAGCCTAACAGGATCCTACGAGCAGTACTTC. This codes for CASSLTGSYEQYF.

This clone was counted between two and nine times. V gene TRBV9 combines with J gene TRBJ2-1; 7 bases line up with TRBD2. The V and J ends lost 3 bases and 8 bases, in that order; junction bases with no gene match: 11. CDR1 and CDR2 (germline): SGDLS, YYNGEE. CDR3 length: 15 residues. The CDR3 nucleotides are TGTGCCAGCAGCGGGGTCGGTGGGAGGGTCCATGAGCAGTTCTTC. Its translation is CASSGVGGRVHEQFF.

This clone qualifies as large. The CDR3 is CASSQTGAAYGYTF. The CDR3 DNA reads as TGTGCCAGCAGTCAGACAGGGGCGGCCTATGGCTACACCTTC. This chain joins TRBV7-9 and TRBJ1-2; 8 positions agree with TRBD1. V trimming: 6 bases; J trimming: 4 bases; junction bases outside the gene matches: 7. The CDR3 spans 14 residues. Germline CDR1 is SEHNR and CDR2 is FQNEAQ (reference sequence). The full variable domain, rest sourced from reference TRBV7-9 and TRBJ1-2, is DTGVSQNPRHKITKRGQNVTFRCDPISEHNRLYWYRQTLGQGPEFLTYFQNEAQLEKSRLLSDRFSAERPKGSFSTLEIQRTEQGDSAMYLCASSQTGAAYGYTFGSGTRLTVV.

The J gene is TRBJ1-1, the V gene TRBV5-1; D remains unclear. The CDR3 is 14 amino acids. Germline-derived CDR1 and CDR2 are SGHRS and YFSETQ. Trimming left V 0 bases short and J 4 bases short, with 10 bases between. The CDR3: CASSLAGGFTEAFF. In DNA, the CDR3 is TGCGCCAGCAGCTTGGCCGGTGGTTTCACTGAAGCTTTCTTT.

This chain links TRBV4-2 with TRBJ1-1; D is unclear. Germline CDR1 is LGHNA and CDR2 is YNFKEQ. There are 15 residues in the CDR3. Between the trimmed V and J ends, which lost 0 bases and 4 bases, there was a span of 12 bases. This chain's CDR3 is CASSQEIGRPTEAFF. CDR3 sequence (DNA): TGTGCCAGCAGCCAAGAGATAGGAAGGCCCACTGAAGCTTTCTTT.

The chain combines TRBV5-1 with TRBJ2-1; D gene ambiguous. Germline V gene sequence: CDR1 SGHRS, CDR2 YFSETQ. CDR3 length equals 16 residues. Deletions cut 2 bases from V and 2 bases from J, with 14 bases between. The CDR3 is CASSLAGGITYNEQFF. CDR3 DNA: TGCGCCAGCAGCTTAGCCGGCGGCATTACCTACAATGAGCAGTTCTTC. Full variable domain (rest looked up from reference TRBV5-1 and TRBJ2-1): KAGVTQTPRYLIKTRGQQVTLSCSPISGHRSVSWYQQTPGQGLQFLFEYFSETQRNKGNFPGRFSGRQFSNSRSEMNVSTLELGDSALYLCASSLAGGITYNEQFFGPGTRLTVL.

This chain connects TRBV9 to TRBJ1-6; tentatively, D is TRBD1 (5 bases). The CDR3 consists of 16 residues. The germline V gene encodes CDR1 SGDLS and CDR2 YYNGEE. V lost 0 bases to trimming and J lost 7 bases, with 14 bases between them. The CDR3 nucleotides read TGTGCCAGCAGCGTAGAGTTAACGGGGGAAAATTCACCCCTCCACTTT. It codes for CASSVELTGENSPLHF.

This clone was seen once. The chain links TRBV5-1 to TRBJ1-2; tentative D call: TRBD1 (5 bases). CDR3 size: 12 residues. Trimming took 4 bases from V and 1 from J, leaving 5 bases between them. Germline CDR1 is SGHRS and CDR2 is YFSETQ. The DNA for the CDR3 is TGCGCCAGCAGCCAGGGTAACTATGGCTACACCTTC. This gives the protein CASSQGNYGYTF. Full variable domain (rest looked up from reference TRBV5-1 and TRBJ1-2): KAGVTQTPRYLIKTRGQQVTLSCSPISGHRSVSWYQQTPGQGLQFLFEYFSETQRNKGNFPGRFSGRQFSNSRSEMNVSTLELGDSALYLCASSQGNYGYTFGSGTRLTVV.

Relative to its sample, this clone is medium-sized (0.01 to 0.1%). J is TRBJ2-7 and V is TRBV2; 11 bases align to TRBD2. The CDR3 totals 16 residues. Germline lookup yields CDR1 SNHLY and CDR2 FYNNEI. J was trimmed by 7 bases and V by 6 bases; bases with no gene match: 14. The CDR3 spells CASSSGTSGAQWEQYF. The CDR3 bases are TGTGCCAGCAGCTCCGGGACTAGCGGAGCCCAATGGGAGCAGTACTTC.

CDR3 in amino acids: CASTFGENIQYF. CDR3 coding DNA: TGTGCCAGCACCTTCGGAGAAAACATTCAGTACTTC. This sequence joins TRBV6-1 and TRBJ2-4; D remains ambiguous. Looked up from germline, CDR1 is MNHNS and CDR2 is SASEGT. The germline V and J ends were trimmed by 7 bases and 5 bases, with 9 bases remaining between them. The CDR3 has 12 residues.

The chain carries TRBV4-2 and TRBJ1-3, with D maybe TRBD1 (5 bases). Germline V gene data show CDR1 as LGHNA and CDR2 as YNFKEQ. There are 15 residues in the CDR3. V dropped 4 bases and J dropped 3 bases, with 13 bases sitting between them. Here the CDR3 DNA reads TGTGCCAGCAGCCCCGAAGGGGCGCGTGGAAACACCATATATTTT. It specifies CASSPEGARGNTIYF.

V usage is TRBV9 and J usage is TRBJ2-7; possibly TRBD2 for D (7 bases). This CDR3 is 18 amino acids long. V was pared by 0 bases and J by 4 bases, with 23 bases between. Germline V lookup: CDR1 SGDLS, CDR2 YYNGEE. The CDR3 protein is CASSVDVRGGVRAYEQYF. The CDR3 coding sequence is TGTGCCAGCAGCGTAGATGTCCGAGGGGGGGTACGGGCTTACGAGCAGTACTTC.

This sequence joins TRBV15 and TRBJ2-3, with 12 positions matching TRBD2. The germline gives CDR1 LNHNV, CDR2 YYDKDF (reference sequence). With 7 bases clipped from V and 7 bases from J, the junction kept 6 bases outside the gene matches. The CDR3 contains 14 residues. The CDR3 coding sequence is TGTGCCACCACATCGACTAGCGGGGGATATACGCAGTATTTT. Translated, it gives CATTSTSGGYTQYF.